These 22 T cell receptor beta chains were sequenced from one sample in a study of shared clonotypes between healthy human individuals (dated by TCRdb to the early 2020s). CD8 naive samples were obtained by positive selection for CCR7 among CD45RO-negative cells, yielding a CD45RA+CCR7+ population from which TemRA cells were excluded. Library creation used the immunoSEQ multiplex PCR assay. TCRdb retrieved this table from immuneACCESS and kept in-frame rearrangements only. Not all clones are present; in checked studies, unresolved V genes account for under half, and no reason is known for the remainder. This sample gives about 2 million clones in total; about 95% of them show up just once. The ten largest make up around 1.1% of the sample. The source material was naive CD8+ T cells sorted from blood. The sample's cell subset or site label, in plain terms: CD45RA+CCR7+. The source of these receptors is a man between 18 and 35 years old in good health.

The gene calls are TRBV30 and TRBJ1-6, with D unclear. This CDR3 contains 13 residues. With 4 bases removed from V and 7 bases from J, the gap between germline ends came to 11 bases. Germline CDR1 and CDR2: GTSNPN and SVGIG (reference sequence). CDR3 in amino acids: CAWTPLENSPLHF. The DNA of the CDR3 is TGTGCCTGGACCCCGTTAGAGAATTCACCCCTCCACTTT.

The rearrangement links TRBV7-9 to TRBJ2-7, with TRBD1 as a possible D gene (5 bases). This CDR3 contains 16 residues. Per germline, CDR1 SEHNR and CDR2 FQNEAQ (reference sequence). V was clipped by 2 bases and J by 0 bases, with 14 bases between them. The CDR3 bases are TGTGCCAGCAGCTTACCGCTACAGGTCAACTCCTACGAGCAGTACTTC. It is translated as CASSLPLQVNSYEQYF.

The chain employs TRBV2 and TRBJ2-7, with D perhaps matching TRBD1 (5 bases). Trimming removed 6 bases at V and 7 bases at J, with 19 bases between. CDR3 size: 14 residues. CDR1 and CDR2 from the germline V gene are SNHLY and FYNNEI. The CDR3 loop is CASSYLGDSWEQYF. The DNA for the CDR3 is TGTGCCAGCAGCTACTTAGGCGACAGCTGGGAGCAGTACTTC.

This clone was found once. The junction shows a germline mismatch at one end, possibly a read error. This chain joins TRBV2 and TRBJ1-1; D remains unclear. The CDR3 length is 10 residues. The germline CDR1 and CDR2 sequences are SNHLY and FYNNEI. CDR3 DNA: TGTGCCAGCAGTGTACATCCCGCCTACTTT. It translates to CASSVHPAYF.

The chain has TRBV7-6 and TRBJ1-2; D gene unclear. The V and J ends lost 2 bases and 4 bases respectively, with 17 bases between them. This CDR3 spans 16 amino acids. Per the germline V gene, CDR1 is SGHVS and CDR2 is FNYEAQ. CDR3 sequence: CASSLTTEGIGYGYTF. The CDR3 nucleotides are TGTGCCAGCAGCTTAACAACGGAGGGAATCGGCTATGGCTACACCTTC.

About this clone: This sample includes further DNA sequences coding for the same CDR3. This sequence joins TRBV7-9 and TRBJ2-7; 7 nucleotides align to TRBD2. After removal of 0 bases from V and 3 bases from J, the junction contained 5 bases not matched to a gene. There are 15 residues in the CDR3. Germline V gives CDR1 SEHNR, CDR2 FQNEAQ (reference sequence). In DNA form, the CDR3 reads TGTGCCAGCAGCTTAGCCGGGGGAGGGCTCTACGAGCAGTACTTC. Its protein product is CASSLAGGGLYEQYF.

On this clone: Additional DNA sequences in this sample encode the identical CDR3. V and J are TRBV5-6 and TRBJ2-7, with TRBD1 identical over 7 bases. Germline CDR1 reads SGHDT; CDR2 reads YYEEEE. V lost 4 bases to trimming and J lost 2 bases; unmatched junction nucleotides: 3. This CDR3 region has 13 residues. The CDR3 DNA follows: TGTGCCAGCAGCCCGACAGGGACCTACGAGCAGTACTTC. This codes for CASSPTGTYEQYF.

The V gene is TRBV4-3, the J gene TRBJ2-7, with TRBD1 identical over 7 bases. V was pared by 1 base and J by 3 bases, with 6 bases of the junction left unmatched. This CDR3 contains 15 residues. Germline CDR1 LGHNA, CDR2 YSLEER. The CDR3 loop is CASSQGGGGGYEQYF. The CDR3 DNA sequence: TGCGCCAGCAGCCAAGGAGGGGGCGGTGGCTACGAGCAGTACTTC.

CDR3 bases: TGTGCCAGCCGCTCCTACAATGAGCAGTTCTTC. Residues: CASRSYNEQFF. The chain combines TRBV6-5 with TRBJ2-1; D gene uncertain. The germline V and J ends were trimmed by 8 bases and 0 bases, with 2 bases remaining between them. Looked up from germline, CDR1 is MNHEY and CDR2 is SVGAGI. This CDR3 comprises 11 residues.

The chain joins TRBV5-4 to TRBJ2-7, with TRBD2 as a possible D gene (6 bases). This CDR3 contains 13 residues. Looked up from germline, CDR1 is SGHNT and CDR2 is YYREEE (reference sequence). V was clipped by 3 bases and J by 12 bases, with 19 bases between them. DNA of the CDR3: TGTGCCAGCAGCTACACCCGGGACTCCTGGCGGTACTTC. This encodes CASSYTRDSWRYF.

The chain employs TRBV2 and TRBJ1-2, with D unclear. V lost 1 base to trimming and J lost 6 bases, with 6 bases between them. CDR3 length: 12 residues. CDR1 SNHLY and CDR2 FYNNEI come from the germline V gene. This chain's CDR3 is CASSEGEDGYTF. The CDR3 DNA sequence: TGTGCCAGCAGTGAAGGAGAGGATGGCTACACCTTC.

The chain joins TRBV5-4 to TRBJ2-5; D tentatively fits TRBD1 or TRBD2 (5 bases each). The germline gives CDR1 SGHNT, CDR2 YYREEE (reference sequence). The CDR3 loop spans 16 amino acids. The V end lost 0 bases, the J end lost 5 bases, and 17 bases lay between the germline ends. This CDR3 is CASSLGTGPFVETQYF. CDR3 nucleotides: TGTGCCAGCAGCTTGGGTACGGGACCATTCGTGGAGACCCAGTACTTC.

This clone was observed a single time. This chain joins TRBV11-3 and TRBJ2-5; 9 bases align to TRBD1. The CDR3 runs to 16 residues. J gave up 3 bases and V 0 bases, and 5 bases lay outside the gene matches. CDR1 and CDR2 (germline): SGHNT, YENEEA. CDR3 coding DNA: TGTGCCAGCAGCTTAGAGCCGGGACAGGGTAAAGAGACCCAGTACTTC. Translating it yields CASSLEPGQGKETQYF.

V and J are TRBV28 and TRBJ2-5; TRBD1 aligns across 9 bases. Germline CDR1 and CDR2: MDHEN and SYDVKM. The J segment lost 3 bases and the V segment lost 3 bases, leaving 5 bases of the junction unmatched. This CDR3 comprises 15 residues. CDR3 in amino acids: CASSFPGQGKETQYF. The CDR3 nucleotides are TGTGCCAGCAGTTTTCCGGGACAGGGAAAAGAGACCCAGTACTTC. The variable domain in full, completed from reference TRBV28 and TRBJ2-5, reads DVKVTQSSRYLVKRTGEKVFLECVQDMDHENMFWYRQDPGLGLRLIYFSYDVKMKEKGDIPEGYSVSREKKERFSLILESASTNQTSMYLCASSFPGQGKETQYFGPGTRLLVL.

CDR3 in DNA: TGTGCCAGCAGTGTTCTTGGGACAGGGCCCCAAGAGACCCAGTACTTC. As protein: CASSVLGTGPQETQYF. This sequence joins TRBV2 and TRBJ2-5; 9 nucleotides align to TRBD1. The CDR3 has 16 residues. Germline V gives CDR1 SNHLY, CDR2 FYNNEI. V trimming: 4 bases; J trimming: 1 base; junction bases outside the gene matches: 7.

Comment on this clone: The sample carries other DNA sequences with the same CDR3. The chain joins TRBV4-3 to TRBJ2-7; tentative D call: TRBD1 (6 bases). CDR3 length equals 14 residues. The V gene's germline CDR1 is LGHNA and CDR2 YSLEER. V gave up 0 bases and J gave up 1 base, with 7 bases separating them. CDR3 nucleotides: TGCGCCAGCAGCCAAGACCAGGGGTCCTACGAGCAGTACTTC. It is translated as CASSQDQGSYEQYF.

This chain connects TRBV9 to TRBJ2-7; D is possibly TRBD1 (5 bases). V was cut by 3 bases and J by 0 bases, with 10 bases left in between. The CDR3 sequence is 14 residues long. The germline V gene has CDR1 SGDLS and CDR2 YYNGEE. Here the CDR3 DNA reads TGTGCCAGCAGCGGACCGGACATCTCCTACGAGCAGTACTTC. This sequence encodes CASSGPDISYEQYF.

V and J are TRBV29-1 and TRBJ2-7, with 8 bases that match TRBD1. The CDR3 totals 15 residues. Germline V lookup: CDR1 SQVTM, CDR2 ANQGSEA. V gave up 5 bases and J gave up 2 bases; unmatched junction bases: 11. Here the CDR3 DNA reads TGCAGCGTTAGGGGTTACGGGGACAGGCCCTACGAGCAGTACTTC. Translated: CSVRGYGDRPYEQYF.

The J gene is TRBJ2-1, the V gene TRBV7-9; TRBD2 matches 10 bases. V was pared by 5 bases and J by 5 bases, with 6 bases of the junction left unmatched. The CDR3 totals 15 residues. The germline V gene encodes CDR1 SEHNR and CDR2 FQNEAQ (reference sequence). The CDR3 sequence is CASSRGLADNNEQFF. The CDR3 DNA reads TGTGCCAGCAGCCGAGGACTAGCGGATAACAATGAGCAGTTCTTC.

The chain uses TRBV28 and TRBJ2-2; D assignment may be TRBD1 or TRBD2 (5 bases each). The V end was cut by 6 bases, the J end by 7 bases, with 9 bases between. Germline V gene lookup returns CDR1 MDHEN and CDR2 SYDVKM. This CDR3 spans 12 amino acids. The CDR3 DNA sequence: TGTGCCAGCAGCGGGGACCTCGGGGAGCTGTTTTTT. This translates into CASSGDLGELFF.

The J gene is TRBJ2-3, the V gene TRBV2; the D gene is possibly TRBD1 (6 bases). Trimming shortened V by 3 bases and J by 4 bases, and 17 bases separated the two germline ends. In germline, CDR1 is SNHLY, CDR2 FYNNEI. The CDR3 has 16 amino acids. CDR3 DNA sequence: TGTGCCAGCAGTGAGAGCCGGACAGTTACCGCAGATACGCAGTATTTT. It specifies CASSESRTVTADTQYF. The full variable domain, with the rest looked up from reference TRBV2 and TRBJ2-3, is EPEVTQTPSHQVTQMGQEVILRCVPISNHLYFYWYRQILGQKVEFLVSFYNNEISEKSEIFDDQFSVERPDGSNFTLKIRSTKLEDSAMYFCASSESRTVTADTQYFGPGTRLTVL.

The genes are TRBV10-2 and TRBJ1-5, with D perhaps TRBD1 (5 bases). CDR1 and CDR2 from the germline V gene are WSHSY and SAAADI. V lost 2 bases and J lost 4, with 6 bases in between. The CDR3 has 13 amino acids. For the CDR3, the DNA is TGCGCCAGCAGTGAGCCAGGGAATCAGCCCCAGCATTTT. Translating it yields CASSEPGNQPQHF.